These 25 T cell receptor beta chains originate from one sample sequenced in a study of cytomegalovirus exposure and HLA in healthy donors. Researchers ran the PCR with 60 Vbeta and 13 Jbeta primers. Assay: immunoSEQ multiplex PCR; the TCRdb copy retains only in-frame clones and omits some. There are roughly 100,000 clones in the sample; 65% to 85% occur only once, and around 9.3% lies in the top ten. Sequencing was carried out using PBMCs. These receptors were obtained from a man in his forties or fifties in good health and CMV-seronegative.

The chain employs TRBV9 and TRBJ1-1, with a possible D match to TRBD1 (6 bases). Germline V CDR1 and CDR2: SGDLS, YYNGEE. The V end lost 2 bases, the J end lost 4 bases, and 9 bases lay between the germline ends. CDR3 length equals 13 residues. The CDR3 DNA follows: TGTGCCAGCAGCGTCCAGGGGAGCACTGAAGCTTTCTTT. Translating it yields CASSVQGSTEAFF. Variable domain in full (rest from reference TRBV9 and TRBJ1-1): DSGVTQTPKHLITATGQRVTLRCSPRSGDLSVYWYQQSLDQGLQFLIQYYNGEERAKGNILERFSAQQFPDLHSELNLSSLELGDSALYFCASSVQGSTEAFFGQGTRLTVV.

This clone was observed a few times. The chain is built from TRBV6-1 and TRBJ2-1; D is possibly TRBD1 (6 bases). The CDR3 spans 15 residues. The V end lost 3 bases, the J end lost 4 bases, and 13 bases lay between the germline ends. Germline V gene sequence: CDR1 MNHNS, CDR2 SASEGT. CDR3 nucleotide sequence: TGTGCCAGCAGTGACAGGGGATCCGCATACAATGAGCAGTTCTTC. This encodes CASSDRGSAYNEQFF.

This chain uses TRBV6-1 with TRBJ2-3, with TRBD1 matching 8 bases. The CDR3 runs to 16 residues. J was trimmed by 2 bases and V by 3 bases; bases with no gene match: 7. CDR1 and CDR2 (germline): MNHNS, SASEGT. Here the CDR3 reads CASSDGGTGTTDTQYF. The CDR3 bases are TGTGCCAGCAGTGATGGCGGGACAGGAACCACAGATACGCAGTATTTT.

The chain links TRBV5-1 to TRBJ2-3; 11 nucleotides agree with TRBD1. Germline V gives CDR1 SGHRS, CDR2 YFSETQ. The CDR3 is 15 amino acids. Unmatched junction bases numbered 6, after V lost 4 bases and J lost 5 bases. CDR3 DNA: TGCGCCAGCAGCCAAACCGGGACAGGGGGAGATACGCAGTATTTT. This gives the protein CASSQTGTGGDTQYF.

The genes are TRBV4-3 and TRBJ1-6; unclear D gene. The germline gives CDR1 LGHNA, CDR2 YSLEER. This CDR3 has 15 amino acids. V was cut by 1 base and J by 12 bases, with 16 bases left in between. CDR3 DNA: TGCGCCAGCAGCCAAGTTTTGGGGATCCGGGGACCCCTCCACTTT. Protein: CASSQVLGIRGPLHF.

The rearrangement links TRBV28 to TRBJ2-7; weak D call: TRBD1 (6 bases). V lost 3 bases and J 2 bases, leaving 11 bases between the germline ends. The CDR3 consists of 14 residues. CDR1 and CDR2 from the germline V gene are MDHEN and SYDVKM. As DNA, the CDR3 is TGTGCCAGCAGTTTCGCAGGGGTTGCCTACGAGCAGTACTTC. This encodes CASSFAGVAYEQYF.

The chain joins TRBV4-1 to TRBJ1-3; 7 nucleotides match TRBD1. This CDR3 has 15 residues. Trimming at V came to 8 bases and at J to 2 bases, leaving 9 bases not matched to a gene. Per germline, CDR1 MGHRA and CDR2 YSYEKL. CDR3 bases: TGCGCCAGCTCATCACAGGGGACCGCTGGAAACACCATATATTTT. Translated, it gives CASSSQGTAGNTIYF.

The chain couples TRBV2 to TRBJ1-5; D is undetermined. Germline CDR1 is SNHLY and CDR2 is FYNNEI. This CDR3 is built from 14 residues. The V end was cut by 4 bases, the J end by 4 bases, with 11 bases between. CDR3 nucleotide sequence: TGTGCCAGCAGTGGTGGGCTTAGGAATCAGCCCCAGCATTTT. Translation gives CASSGGLRNQPQHF.

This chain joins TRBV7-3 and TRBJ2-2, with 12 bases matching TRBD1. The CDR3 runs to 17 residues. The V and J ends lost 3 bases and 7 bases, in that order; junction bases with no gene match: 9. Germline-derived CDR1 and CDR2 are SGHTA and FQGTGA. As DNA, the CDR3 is TGTGCCAGCAGCTTGGGGATGGGACAGGGGGCAAGCGGGGAGCTGTTTTTT. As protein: CASSLGMGQGASGELFF.

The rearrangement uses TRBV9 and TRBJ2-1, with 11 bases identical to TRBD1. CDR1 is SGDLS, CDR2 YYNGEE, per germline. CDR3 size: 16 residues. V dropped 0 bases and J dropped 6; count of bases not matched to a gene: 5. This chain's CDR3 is CASSVEDRGRINEQFF. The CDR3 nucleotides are TGTGCCAGCAGCGTAGAGGACAGGGGGCGCATCAATGAGCAGTTCTTC.

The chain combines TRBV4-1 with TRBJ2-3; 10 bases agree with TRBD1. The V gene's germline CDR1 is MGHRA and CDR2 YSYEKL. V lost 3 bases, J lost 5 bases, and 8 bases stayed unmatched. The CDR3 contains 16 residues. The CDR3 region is CASSQERQGAIDTQYF. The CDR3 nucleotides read TGCGCCAGCAGCCAGGAGAGACAGGGGGCTATAGATACGCAGTATTTT.

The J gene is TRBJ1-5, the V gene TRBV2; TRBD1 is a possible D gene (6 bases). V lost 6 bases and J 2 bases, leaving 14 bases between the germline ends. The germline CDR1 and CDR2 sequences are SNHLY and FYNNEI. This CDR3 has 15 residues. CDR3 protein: CASREQGWGNQPQHF. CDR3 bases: TGTGCCAGCAGGGAACAGGGTTGGGGCAATCAGCCCCAGCATTTT. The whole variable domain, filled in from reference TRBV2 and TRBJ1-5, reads EPEVTQTPSHQVTQMGQEVILRCVPISNHLYFYWYRQILGQKVEFLVSFYNNEISEKSEIFDDQFSVERPDGSNFTLKIRSTKLEDSAMYFCASREQGWGNQPQHFGDGTRLSIL.

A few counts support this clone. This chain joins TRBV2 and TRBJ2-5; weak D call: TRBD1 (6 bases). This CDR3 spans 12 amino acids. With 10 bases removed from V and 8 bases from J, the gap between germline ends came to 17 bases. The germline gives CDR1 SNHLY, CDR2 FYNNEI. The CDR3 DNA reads TGTGCCACCGGGAACGACAGGAGCACCCAGTACTTC. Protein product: CATGNDRSTQYF.

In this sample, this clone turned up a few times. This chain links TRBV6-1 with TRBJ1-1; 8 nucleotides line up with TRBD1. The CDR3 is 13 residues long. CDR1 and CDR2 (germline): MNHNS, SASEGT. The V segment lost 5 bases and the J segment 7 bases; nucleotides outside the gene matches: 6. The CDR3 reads CASSTDRGGEAFF. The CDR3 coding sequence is TGTGCCAGCAGTACTGACAGGGGAGGTGAAGCTTTCTTT.

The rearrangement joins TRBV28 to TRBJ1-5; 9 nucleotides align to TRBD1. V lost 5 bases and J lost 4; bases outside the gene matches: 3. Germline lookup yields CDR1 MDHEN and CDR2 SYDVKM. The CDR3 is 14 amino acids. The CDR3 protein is CASSIQGANQPQHF. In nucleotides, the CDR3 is TGTGCCAGCAGTATACAGGGGGCGAATCAGCCCCAGCATTTT. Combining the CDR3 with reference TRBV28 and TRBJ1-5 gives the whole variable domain DVKVTQSSRYLVKRTGEKVFLECVQDMDHENMFWYRQDPGLGLRLIYFSYDVKMKEKGDIPEGYSVSREKKERFSLILESASTNQTSMYLCASSIQGANQPQHFGDGTRLSIL.

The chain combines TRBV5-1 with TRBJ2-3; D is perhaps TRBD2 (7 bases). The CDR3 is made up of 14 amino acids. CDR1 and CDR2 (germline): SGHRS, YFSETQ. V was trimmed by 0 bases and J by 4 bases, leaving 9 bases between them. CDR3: CASSLGGGPDTQYF. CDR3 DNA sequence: TGCGCCAGCAGCTTGGGCGGGGGCCCAGATACGCAGTATTTT.

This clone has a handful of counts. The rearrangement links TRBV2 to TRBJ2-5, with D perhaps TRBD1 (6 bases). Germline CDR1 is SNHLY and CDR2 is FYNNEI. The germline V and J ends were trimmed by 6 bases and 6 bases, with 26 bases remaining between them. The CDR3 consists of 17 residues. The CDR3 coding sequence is TGTGCCAGCAGAACCCGGGACACCAGGGAGTTAGAAAAGACCCAGTACTTC. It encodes CASRTRDTRELEKTQYF.

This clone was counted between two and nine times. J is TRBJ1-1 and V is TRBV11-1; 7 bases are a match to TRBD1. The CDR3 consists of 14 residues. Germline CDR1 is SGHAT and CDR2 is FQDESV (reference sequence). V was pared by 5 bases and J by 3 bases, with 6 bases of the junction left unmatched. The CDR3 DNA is TGTGCCAGCAGCATACAGGGGTGGGACACTGAAGCTTTCTTT. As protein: CASSIQGWDTEAFF.

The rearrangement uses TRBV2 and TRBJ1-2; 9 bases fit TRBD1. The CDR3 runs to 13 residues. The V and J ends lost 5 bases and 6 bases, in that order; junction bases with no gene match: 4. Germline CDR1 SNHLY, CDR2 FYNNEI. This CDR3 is CASSWTGANGYTF. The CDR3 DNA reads TGTGCCAGCAGTTGGACAGGGGCAAATGGCTACACCTTC. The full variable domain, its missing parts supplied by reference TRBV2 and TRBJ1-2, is EPEVTQTPSHQVTQMGQEVILRCVPISNHLYFYWYRQILGQKVEFLVSFYNNEISEKSEIFDDQFSVERPDGSNFTLKIRSTKLEDSAMYFCASSWTGANGYTFGSGTRLTVV.

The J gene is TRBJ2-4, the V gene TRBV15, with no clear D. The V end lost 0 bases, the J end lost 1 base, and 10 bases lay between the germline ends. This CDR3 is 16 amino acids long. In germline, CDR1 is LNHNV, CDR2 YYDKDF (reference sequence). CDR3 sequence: CATSRDLGAAKNIQYF. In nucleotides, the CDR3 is TGTGCCACCAGCAGAGATCTTGGAGCGGCCAAAAACATTCAGTACTTC.

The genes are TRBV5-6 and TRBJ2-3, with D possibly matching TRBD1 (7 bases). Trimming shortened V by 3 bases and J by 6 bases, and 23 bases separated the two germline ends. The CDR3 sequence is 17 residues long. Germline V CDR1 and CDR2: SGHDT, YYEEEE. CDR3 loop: CASSWKGSGGRADTQYF. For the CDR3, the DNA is TGTGCCAGCAGCTGGAAGGGGTCAGGGGGGCGGGCGGATACGCAGTATTTT.

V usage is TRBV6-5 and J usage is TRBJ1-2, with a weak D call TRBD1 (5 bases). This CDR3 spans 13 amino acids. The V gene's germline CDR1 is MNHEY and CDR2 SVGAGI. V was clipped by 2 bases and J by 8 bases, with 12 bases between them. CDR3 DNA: TGTGCCAGCAGTTACAATCAGGGTAGGGGCTACACCTTC. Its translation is CASSYNQGRGYTF.

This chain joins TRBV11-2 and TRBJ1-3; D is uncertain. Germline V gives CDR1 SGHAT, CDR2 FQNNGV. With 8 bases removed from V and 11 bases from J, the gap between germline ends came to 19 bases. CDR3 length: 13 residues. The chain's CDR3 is CASLRSREGSIYF. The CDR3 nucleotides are TGTGCCAGCCTAAGGTCCCGTGAGGGTTCCATATATTTT.

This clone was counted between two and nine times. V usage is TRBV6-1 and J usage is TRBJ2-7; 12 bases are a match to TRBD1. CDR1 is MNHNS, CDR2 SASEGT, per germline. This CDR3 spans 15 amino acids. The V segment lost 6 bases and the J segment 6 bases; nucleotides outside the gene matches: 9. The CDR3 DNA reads TGTGCCAGCAGACAAACCGGGACAGGGGGCGGCGAGCAGTACTTC. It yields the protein CASRQTGTGGGEQYF.

This CDR3 reads CASSFPPPSYEQYF. The CDR3 DNA sequence: TGTGCCAGCAGTTTCCCCCCCCCATCCTACGAGCAGTACTTC. The chain links TRBV28 to TRBJ2-7; D ambiguous. The CDR3 sequence is 14 residues long. The germline gives CDR1 MDHEN, CDR2 SYDVKM. V shed 3 bases and J shed 1 base, with 10 bases lying between them.